The subject of this entry is one T cell receptor beta chain. What it binds is not known. Looked up from germline, CDR1 is SGHRS and CDR2 is YFSETQ. This CDR3 has 16 residues. The ends lost 3 bases at V and 4 bases at J; junction bases unmatched: 9. The data derive from a study of shared clonotypes between healthy human individuals. Each subset's genomic DNA was split evenly across several immunoSEQ plates. Here immunoSEQ multiplex PCR was the method, and the copy in TCRdb shows in-frame clones only, minus some. The profile shows some 740,000 clones, 85% to 95% of them singletons. As defined, naive CD8 cells were CD45RO-negative and positively selected for CCR7, with terminally differentiated effector memory CD45RA+ cells excluded. Study results and limitations: It was anticipated that sequencing depth would influence how many clonotypes donors shared.

V usage is TRBV5-1 and J usage is TRBJ2-2; the match to TRBD1 covers 7 bases. The receptor comes from a man aged 25 to 40 in good health. Sequencing was carried out using naive CD8+ T cells sorted from blood. The DNA for the CDR3 is TGCGCCAGCAGCTGGTCCGGGACAGCCCGCACCGGGGAGCTGTTTTTT. Amino acids: CASSWSGTARTGELFF.